Listed here are 5 T cell receptor beta chains from one sample, sequenced in a study of blood T cell repertoires in COVID-19. The protocol was immunoSEQ multiplex PCR, while the TCRdb copy is restricted to in-frame clones and leaves out a portion. Of approximately 210,000 clones in the sample, 88% were seen once. Sequencing used peripheral blood. The source of these receptors is a man between 35 and 55 years old with acute or convalescent COVID-19.

A few counts support this clone. This chain links TRBV18 with TRBJ1-2, with D unresolved. V lost 4 bases and J lost 2, with 5 bases in between. Germline CDR1 reads KGHSH; CDR2 reads LQKENI. CDR3 length equals 12 residues. The CDR3 nucleotides read TGTGCCAGCTCACTGGAGAACTATGGCTACACCTTC. Translating gives CASSLENYGYTF. The variable domain in full, with the rest retrieved from reference TRBV18 and TRBJ1-2, is NAGVMQNPRHLVRRRGQEARLRCSPMKGHSHVYWYRQLPEEGLKFMVYLQKENIIDESGMPKERFSAEFPKEGPSILRIQQVVRGDSAAYFCASSLENYGYTFGSGTRLTVV.

The chain uses TRBV4-1 and TRBJ2-1; 12 bases align to TRBD1. The J segment lost 6 bases and the V segment lost 0 bases, leaving 6 bases of the junction unmatched. Germline-derived CDR1 and CDR2 are MGHRA and YSYEKL. The CDR3 totals 17 residues. The CDR3 region is CASSQDGTGGMGNEQFF. The CDR3 DNA sequence: TGCGCCAGCAGCCAAGACGGGACAGGGGGCATGGGCAATGAGCAGTTCTTC.

This clone has more than one count but fewer than ten. V is TRBV28 and J is TRBJ1-1; D not resolved. The germline V gene encodes CDR1 MDHEN and CDR2 SYDVKM. Deletions cut 8 bases from V and 3 bases from J, with 10 bases between. The CDR3 loop spans 12 amino acids. CDR3 DNA: TGTGCCAGCCTGGCCATGGACACTGAAGCTTTCTTT. Translating gives CASLAMDTEAFF.

The rearrangement uses TRBV9 and TRBJ2-1; D is perhaps TRBD2 (5 bases). V lost 3 bases and J 8 bases, leaving 15 bases between the germline ends. The CDR3 extends over 14 amino acids. Germline V CDR1 and CDR2: SGDLS, YYNGEE. For the CDR3, the DNA is TGTGCCAGCAGCGACACGGGATTACGAGATGAGCAGTTCTTC. Translation: CASSDTGLRDEQFF.

The genes are TRBV4-1 and TRBJ2-2; D not resolved. This CDR3 contains 15 residues. The germline V gene has CDR1 MGHRA and CDR2 YSYEKL. V was cut by 6 bases and J by 1 base, with 12 bases left in between. DNA for the CDR3: TGCGCCAGCAGACCCGCGACGGGGAACACCGGGGAGCTGTTTTTT. Its translation: CASRPATGNTGELFF.